Each of the 15 T cell receptor beta chains below was sequenced from the same sample in a study of cytomegalovirus exposure and HLA in healthy donors. The assay was immunoSEQ multiplex PCR, and TCRdb's table has in-frame clones only and misses some. The sample consists of approximately 200,000 clones, approximately 88% of them appearing once. The source material was PBMCs. The receptor source for this set is a man between 18 and 35 years old in good health and CMV-seropositive.

The chain combines TRBV5-1 with TRBJ2-5; D not resolved. Trimming cost V 4 bases and J 5 bases, with 9 bases left between them. Germline CDR1 is SGHRS and CDR2 is YFSETQ. The CDR3 is 12 amino acids. For the CDR3, the DNA is TGCGCCAGCAGCGGGCTGAGTGAGACCCAGTACTTC. Amino acids: CASSGLSETQYF.

With respect to this clone: This may be a read error, as it is one base from a much larger clone. The chain combines TRBV11-2 with TRBJ2-3; D not resolved. The CDR3 covers 12 residues. Trimming took 5 bases from V and 2 from J, leaving 5 bases between them. Germline CDR1 is SGHAT and CDR2 is FQNNGV. The CDR3: CASSLFTDTQYF. The CDR3 nucleotides are TGTGCCAGCAGCCTATTCACAGATACGCAGTATTTT.

This clone occurred a few times. The V call is TRBV27, the J call TRBJ2-7; possibly TRBD1 for D (6 bases). With 8 bases removed from V and 6 bases from J, the gap between germline ends came to 14 bases. The germline V gene encodes CDR1 MNHEY and CDR2 SMNVEV (reference sequence). This CDR3 is 12 amino acids long. CDR3 amino acids: CASAYRASEQYF. CDR3 nucleotides: TGTGCCAGCGCATACAGGGCGTCCGAGCAGTACTTC.

Only one count was recorded for this clone. This chain joins TRBV5-1 and TRBJ1-1; unclear D gene. With 4 bases removed from V and 3 bases from J, the gap between germline ends came to 10 bases. Germline loops: CDR1 SGHRS, CDR2 YFSETQ. This CDR3 spans 13 amino acids. The CDR3 sequence: CASSPRRDTEAFF. In DNA, the CDR3 is TGCGCCAGCAGCCCGCGGAGGGACACTGAAGCTTTCTTT.

The chain combines TRBV28 with TRBJ2-1; 12 bases agree with TRBD2. This CDR3 has 17 amino acids. CDR1 is MDHEN and CDR2 is SYDVKM in the germline V gene. V shed 6 bases and J 4 bases; nucleotides not matched to a gene: 10. The CDR3, as DNA: TGTGCCAGCAGCTTGGGGGCTAGCGGGAGGGTTTACAATGAGCAGTTCTTC. Its translation: CASSLGASGRVYNEQFF.

The chain couples TRBV27 to TRBJ2-2, with 7 bases matching TRBD2. The CDR3 has 15 residues. V lost 6 bases and J lost 4; bases outside the gene matches: 8. Germline V gene lookup returns CDR1 MNHEY and CDR2 SMNVEV (reference sequence). The CDR3 DNA sequence: TGTGCCAGCAGGGATAGGCTAGCGGCCACCGGGGAGCTGTTTTTT. Its translation: CASRDRLAATGELFF.

The rearrangement joins TRBV27 to TRBJ2-5, with a weak D call TRBD2 (7 bases). This CDR3 is 16 amino acids long. Germline loops: CDR1 MNHEY, CDR2 SMNVEV (reference sequence). The ends were cut back, 1 base at V and 5 bases at J, with 17 bases in the middle. The CDR3 DNA reads TGTGCCAGCAGTTTATTGGGGGGGCGCCGACGGGAGACCCAGTACTTC. It is translated as CASSLLGGRRRETQYF.

The chain joins TRBV11-3 to TRBJ1-1, with a weak D call TRBD1 (5 bases). Germline loops: CDR1 SGHNT, CDR2 YENEEA. Trimming shortened V by 0 bases and J by 1 base, and 9 bases separated the two germline ends. The CDR3 spans 15 residues. CDR3 DNA: TGTGCCAGCAGCTTAGATGGGGGGACGAACACTGAAGCTTTCTTT. It specifies CASSLDGGTNTEAFF.

The V gene is TRBV5-1, the J gene TRBJ1-4; the D gene is possibly TRBD1 (6 bases). Trimming cost V 4 bases and J 8 bases, with 18 bases left between them. The CDR3 is 15 residues long. The germline gives CDR1 SGHRS, CDR2 YFSETQ. The CDR3 sequence: CASSRTVTSDEKLFF. The CDR3 DNA follows: TGCGCCAGCAGCCGGACAGTTACTTCGGACGAAAAACTGTTTTTT.

This clone ranks as medium-sized. The chain is built from TRBV6-6 and TRBJ2-7; D is ambiguous. This CDR3 has 14 residues. Germline CDR1 MNHNY, CDR2 SVGAGI (reference sequence). The V gene lost 4 bases and the J gene lost 4 bases, with 14 bases spanning the gap. CDR3 in DNA: TGTGCCAGCAGTTTGGGCCCCGATAGATACGAGCAGTACTTC. This codes for CASSLGPDRYEQYF.

V usage is TRBV6-5 and J usage is TRBJ2-3, with D unclear. V lost 2 bases to trimming and J lost 6 bases, with 9 bases between them. Germline assignment: CDR1 MNHEY and CDR2 SVGAGI. This CDR3 contains 13 residues. CDR3 coding DNA: TGTGCCAGCAGTTACACCGACAAGGATACGCAGTATTTT. Protein sequence: CASSYTDKDTQYF.

The V call is TRBV27, the J call TRBJ2-7; D is perhaps TRBD1 (6 bases). CDR1 and CDR2 from the germline V gene are MNHEY and SMNVEV (reference sequence). This CDR3 spans 14 amino acids. V dropped 6 bases and J dropped 0 bases, with 12 bases sitting between them. CDR3: CASRPGTHSYEQYF. The CDR3 DNA reads TGTGCCAGCAGGCCCGGGACACACTCCTACGAGCAGTACTTC.

This clone was counted a single time. The rearrangement uses TRBV18 and TRBJ2-1, with 14 bases matching TRBD2. This CDR3 region has 17 residues. The J segment lost 9 bases and the V segment lost 3 bases, leaving 10 bases of the junction unmatched. Per the germline V gene, CDR1 is KGHSH and CDR2 is LQKENI. CDR3 sequence: CASSPRGLAGVYGEQFF. CDR3 coding DNA: TGTGCCAGCTCACCCCGGGGACTAGCGGGAGTCTACGGTGAGCAGTTCTTC.

The chain combines TRBV5-6 with TRBJ2-3; 11 bases fit TRBD2. This CDR3 is 15 amino acids long. Looked up from germline, CDR1 is SGHDT and CDR2 is YYEEEE. V lost 2 bases, J lost 3 bases, and 2 bases stayed unmatched. The CDR3 sequence: CASSFSGGGTDTQYF. CDR3 DNA sequence: TGTGCCAGCAGCTTTAGCGGGGGGGGTACAGATACGCAGTATTTT.

A word on this clone: One end of the junction does not line up with germline, which may come from a read error. This chain joins TRBV6-1 and TRBJ1-2; 7 bases match TRBD1. The length of the CDR3 is 13 residues. In germline, CDR1 is MNHNS, CDR2 SASEGT. CDR3 sequence: CEVRDRGNYGYTF. CDR3 nucleotides: TGCGAAGTTAGGGACAGAGGCAACTATGGCTACACCTTC.